The 13 T cell receptor beta chains below were found in one sample sequenced in a study of blood T cell repertoires in COVID-19. Assay used: immunoSEQ multiplex PCR; TCRdb lists only in-frame clones, some missing. Here the sample spans approximately 150,000 clones, about 82% being singletons. The material sequenced was PBMCs or T cells enriched from blood (not recorded which). All receptors come from a woman aged 40 to 50 who had recovered from COVID-19.

This chain joins TRBV4-1 and TRBJ2-7, with TRBD1 as a possible D gene (5 bases). This CDR3 spans 15 amino acids. The ends were cut back, 0 bases at V and 4 bases at J, with 13 bases in the middle. From germline, CDR1 is MGHRA and CDR2 YSYEKL. In nucleotides, the CDR3 is TGCGCCAGCAGCCAAGATGTGGCAGGGCAGTACGAGCAGTACTTC. Translating it yields CASSQDVAGQYEQYF.

The genes are TRBV9 and TRBJ2-1; unclear D gene. The V and J ends lost 0 bases and 6 bases respectively, with 10 bases between them. The CDR3 loop spans 14 amino acids. Germline CDR1 reads SGDLS; CDR2 reads YYNGEE. DNA for the CDR3: TGTGCCAGCAGCGTAGGCGGCGAGACCAATGAGCAGTTCTTC. Its translation: CASSVGGETNEQFF. The full variable domain, rest sourced from reference TRBV9 and TRBJ2-1, is DSGVTQTPKHLITATGQRVTLRCSPRSGDLSVYWYQQSLDQGLQFLIQYYNGEERAKGNILERFSAQQFPDLHSELNLSSLELGDSALYFCASSVGGETNEQFFGPGTRLTVL.

The V and J genes are TRBV27 and TRBJ2-7; tentatively, D is TRBD2 (6 bases). The germline V and J ends were trimmed by 3 bases and 3 bases, with 15 bases remaining between them. The CDR3 extends over 15 amino acids. From germline, CDR1 is MNHEY and CDR2 SMNVEV (reference sequence). The CDR3 spells CASSLGRGPLYEQYF. In DNA, the CDR3 is TGTGCCAGCAGTTTGGGGCGGGGACCCCTCTACGAGCAGTACTTC.

This clone appeared a single time. This CDR3 is CASSWGHRNTEAFF. The CDR3 region has the DNA TGTGCCAGCAGCTGGGGACATCGCAACACTGAAGCTTTCTTT. The chain links TRBV5-5 to TRBJ1-1, with a possible D match to TRBD1 (6 bases). With 3 bases removed from V and 2 bases from J, the gap between germline ends came to 11 bases. Germline CDR1 SGHKS, CDR2 YYEKEE (reference sequence). The CDR3 contains 14 residues.

The chain uses TRBV7-6 and TRBJ2-7, with D unclear. The germline V gene has CDR1 SGHVS and CDR2 FNYEAQ. The CDR3 length is 13 residues. V was clipped by 5 bases and J by 3 bases, with 11 bases between them. CDR3 nucleotide sequence: TGTGCCAGCAGCCCAACAAACAGCTACGAGCAGTACTTC. This sequence encodes CASSPTNSYEQYF.

This chain uses TRBV27 with TRBJ2-7, with 7 nucleotides matching TRBD1. Germline CDR1 reads MNHEY; CDR2 reads SMNVEV (reference sequence). This CDR3 has 15 amino acids. Trimming at V came to 0 bases and at J to 5 bases, leaving 7 bases not matched to a gene. The CDR3 coding sequence is TGTGCCAGCAGTTTATCTATAACAGGGGTGGACGAGCAGTACTTC. This codes for CASSLSITGVDEQYF.

The chain couples TRBV5-1 to TRBJ1-1; D remains ambiguous. The V end was cut by 1 base, the J end by 3 bases, with 10 bases between. Germline V lookup: CDR1 SGHRS, CDR2 YFSETQ. CDR3 size: 14 residues. The chain's CDR3 is CASSLSLRDTEAFF. Here the CDR3 DNA reads TGCGCCAGCAGCTTGTCTCTAAGAGACACTGAAGCTTTCTTT. The full variable domain, with the rest looked up from reference TRBV5-1 and TRBJ1-1, is KAGVTQTPRYLIKTRGQQVTLSCSPISGHRSVSWYQQTPGQGLQFLFEYFSETQRNKGNFPGRFSGRQFSNSRSEMNVSTLELGDSALYLCASSLSLRDTEAFFGQGTRLTVV.

As DNA, the CDR3 is TGTGCCAGCAACCTACAGGGGGCCGGCGGCTACACCTTC. Translated, it gives CASNLQGAGGYTF. J is TRBJ1-2 and V is TRBV12-3 or TRBV12-4; 9 positions match TRBD1. V lost 7 bases, J lost 8 bases, and 8 bases stayed unmatched. This CDR3 has 13 residues.

The genes are TRBV6-6 and TRBJ1-1, with D maybe TRBD1 (5 bases). Germline V gives CDR1 MNHNY, CDR2 SVGAGI (reference sequence). The CDR3 is 16 residues long. Trimming left V 0 bases short and J 1 base short, with 12 bases between. The CDR3 is CASSYSNPGPNTEAFF. CDR3 in DNA: TGTGCCAGCAGTTACTCGAATCCAGGGCCGAACACTGAAGCTTTCTTT.

This clone was recorded only once. J is TRBJ1-3 and V is TRBV13; 9 bases line up with TRBD1. CDR3 length equals 15 residues. V was clipped by 5 bases and J by 2 bases; unmatched bases: 4. In germline, CDR1 is PRHDT, CDR2 FYEKMQ (reference sequence). CDR3 sequence (DNA): TGTGCCAGCAGCCCCGGGACAGGGACTGGAAACACCATATATTTT. Translating gives CASSPGTGTGNTIYF.

The count of this clone is one. The rearrangement uses TRBV19 and TRBJ2-5; D uncertain. CDR1 LNHDA and CDR2 SQIVND come from the germline V gene (reference sequence). The length of the CDR3 is 14 residues. V was clipped by 9 bases and J by 2 bases, with 16 bases between them. CDR3 DNA sequence: TGTGCCAGCGGCCCATTTGGAGTACAAGAGACCCAGTACTTC. Its translation is CASGPFGVQETQYF.

The chain uses TRBV19 and TRBJ2-7; D is unresolved. The CDR3 is made up of 14 amino acids. Trimming took 5 bases from V and 2 from J, leaving 13 bases between them. Germline V CDR1 and CDR2: LNHDA, SQIVND (reference sequence). The CDR3 coding sequence is TGTGCCAGTAGTCCCCTCCAGAGGCCCTACGAGCAGTACTTC. This sequence encodes CASSPLQRPYEQYF.

The rearrangement uses TRBV3-1 (or the pseudogene TRBV3-2) and TRBJ2-1; TRBD1 matches at 7 bases. The CDR3 totals 16 residues. Germline values: CDR1 LGHDT, CDR2 YNNKEL (reference sequence). J gave up 9 bases and V 1 base, and 12 bases lay outside the gene matches. DNA of the CDR3: TGTGCCAGCAGCCAAGCTGGACCTCAGACAGGGACTGAGCAGTTCTTC. It yields the protein CASSQAGPQTGTEQFF.